This record concerns one TCR beta chain sequence. Repertoires were generated with immunoSEQ multiplex PCR, while TCRdb's copy carries only in-frame clones and drops some. Of fewer than 130,000 clones in the sample, over 75% were seen once. This sample was included in a study of control samples from healthy donors and cancer patients. This CDR3 is built from 13 residues. This TCR was sampled from a woman aged 55 to 70 with lung cancer. The sequenced sample consisted of PBMCs. This chain connects TRBV21-1 to TRBJ1-2. TRBV21-1 represents a pseudogene. CDR3 amino acids: CASSKVKPYGYTF. The DNA of the CDR3 is TGTGCCAGCAGCAAAGTGAAGCCCTATGGCTACACCTTC.